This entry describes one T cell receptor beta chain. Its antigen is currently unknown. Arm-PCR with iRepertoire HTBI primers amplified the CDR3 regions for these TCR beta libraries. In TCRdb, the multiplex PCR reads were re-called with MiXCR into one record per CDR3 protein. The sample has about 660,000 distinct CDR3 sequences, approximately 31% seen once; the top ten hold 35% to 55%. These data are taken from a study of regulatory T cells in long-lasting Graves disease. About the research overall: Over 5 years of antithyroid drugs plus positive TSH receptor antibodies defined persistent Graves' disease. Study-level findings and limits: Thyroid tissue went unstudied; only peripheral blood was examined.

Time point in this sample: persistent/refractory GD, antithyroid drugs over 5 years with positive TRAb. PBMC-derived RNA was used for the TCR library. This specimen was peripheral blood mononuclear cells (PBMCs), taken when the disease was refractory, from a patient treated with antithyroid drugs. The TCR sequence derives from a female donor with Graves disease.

The CDR3 sequence is CASSEPVPTDTQYF. The CDR3 nucleotides read TGTGCCAGCAGTGAACCGGTCCCCACGGATACGCAGTATTTT. The chain is built from TRBV2 and TRBJ2-3; D unclear. Germline CDR1 SNHLY, CDR2 FYNNEI. Trimming removed 2 bases from V and 6 bases from J, with 12 bases in between. The CDR3 totals 14 residues.